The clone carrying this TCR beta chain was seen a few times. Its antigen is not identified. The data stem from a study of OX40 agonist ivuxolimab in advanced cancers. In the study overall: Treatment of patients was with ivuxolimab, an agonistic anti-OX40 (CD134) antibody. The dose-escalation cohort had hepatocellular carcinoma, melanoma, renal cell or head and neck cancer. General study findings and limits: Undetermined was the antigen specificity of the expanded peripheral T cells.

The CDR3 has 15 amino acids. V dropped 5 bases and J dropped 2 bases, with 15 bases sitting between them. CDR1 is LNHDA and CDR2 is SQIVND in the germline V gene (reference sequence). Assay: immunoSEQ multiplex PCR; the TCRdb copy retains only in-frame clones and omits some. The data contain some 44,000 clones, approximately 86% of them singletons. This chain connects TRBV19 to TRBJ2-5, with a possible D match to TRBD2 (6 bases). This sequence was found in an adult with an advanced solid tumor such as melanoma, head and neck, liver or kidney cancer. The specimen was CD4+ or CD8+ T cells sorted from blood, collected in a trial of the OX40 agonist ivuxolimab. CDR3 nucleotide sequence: TGTGCCAGTAGTGGATCCGGGACTGCGCAAGAGACCCAGTACTTC. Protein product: CASSGSGTAQETQYF.